Following are 28 T cell receptor beta chains from one sample sequenced in a study of T cell changes during pregnancy in multiple sclerosis. Clones were sequenced by immunoSEQ multiplex PCR, and TCRdb holds only the in-frame ones, with some missing. Of around 60,000 clones listed, roughly 88% are singletons. The sequences come from peripheral blood, collected in the first trimester of pregnancy. The source of these receptors is a female donor with multiple sclerosis, enrolled in a pregnancy study.

The chain recombines TRBV5-3 with TRBJ2-7; possibly TRBD2 for D (6 bases). Being an ORF, TRBV5-3 has a function that is uncertain. This CDR3 has 16 amino acids. Trimming cost V 0 bases and J 1 base, with 14 bases left between them. For the CDR3, the DNA is TGTGCCAGAAGCTTGGCCCGGACTAAAGATTCCTACGAGCAGTACTTC. Translation: CARSLARTKDSYEQYF.

The chain couples TRBV10-3 to TRBJ1-2; 7 bases are a match to TRBD1. There are 16 residues in the CDR3. CDR1 is ENHRY, CDR2 SYGVKD, per germline. V lost 8 bases to trimming and J lost 7 bases; unmatched junction nucleotides: 19. CDR3 bases: TGTGCCATCCGGCTGTCGACAGGGAAAATGGGTGGTGGCTACACCTTC. It codes for CAIRLSTGKMGGGYTF.

The chain carries TRBV7-4 and TRBJ1-1, with no clear D. CDR3 length: 13 amino acids. Trimming left V 3 bases short and J 3 bases short, with 8 bases between. Germline-derived CDR1 and CDR2 are SGHVT and SQSDAQ. CDR3 coding DNA: TGTGCCAGCAGCTTGACACCAGACACTGAAGCTTTCTTT. Translation gives CASSLTPDTEAFF.

The sample holds a few counts of this clone. This sequence joins TRBV29-1 and TRBJ1-1; 8 bases agree with TRBD1. The CDR3 sequence is 14 residues long. Germline V gene data show CDR1 as SQVTM and CDR2 as ANQGSEA. The J segment lost 4 bases and the V segment lost 7 bases, leaving 11 bases of the junction unmatched. DNA of the CDR3: TGCAGCGCGCAACGCAGGGGGCTAATCACTGAAGCTTTCTTT. It encodes CSAQRRGLITEAFF.

The chain links TRBV18 to TRBJ1-4; D might be TRBD1 (6 bases). CDR3 size: 15 residues. Germline V gene sequence: CDR1 KGHSH, CDR2 LQKENI. Trimming shortened V by 3 bases and J by 1 base, and 9 bases separated the two germline ends. The CDR3 nucleotides are TGTGCCAGCTCACCCCGGACAGTAACTAATGAAAAACTGTTTTTT. Protein: CASSPRTVTNEKLFF.

The genes are TRBV6-5 and TRBJ2-2; D unresolved. The CDR3 totals 14 residues. The ends were cut back, 8 bases at V and 3 bases at J, with 13 bases in the middle. The germline V gene encodes CDR1 MNHEY and CDR2 SVGAGI. CDR3 sequence reads: CASSDGRDTGELFF. The DNA of the CDR3 is TGTGCCAGCTCTGACGGTCGGGACACCGGGGAGCTGTTTTTT.

V and J are TRBV18 and TRBJ2-1; D remains unclear. CDR3 length: 13 amino acids. Trimming removed 6 bases at V and 9 bases at J, with 15 bases between. Per germline, CDR1 KGHSH and CDR2 LQKENI. CDR3 nucleotides: TGTGCCAGCTCCCGGATCGGTCTAGGTGAGCAGTTCTTC. Encoded protein: CASSRIGLGEQFF.

This chain connects TRBV27 to TRBJ1-1, with 8 bases fitting TRBD1. Germline CDR1 and CDR2: MNHEY and SMNVEV (reference sequence). V shed 6 bases, J shed 6 bases, and the junction held 15 bases outside the gene matches. The CDR3 has 16 residues. The CDR3 bases are TGTGCCAGCAGCCGTAATTCAGGGGGCTGGGGGTCTGAAGCTTTCTTT. It encodes CASSRNSGGWGSEAFF.

This clone was detected only a few times. V usage is TRBV6-5 and J usage is TRBJ1-1; 8 nucleotides match TRBD1. CDR1 and CDR2 from the germline V gene are MNHEY and SVGAGI. The CDR3 is 15 residues long. J gave up 5 bases and V 0 bases, and 5 bases lay outside the gene matches. The CDR3 loop reads CASSYSVQGATEAFF. CDR3 in DNA: TGTGCCAGCAGTTACTCGGTCCAGGGGGCAACTGAAGCTTTCTTT.

This clone was detected a few times. This chain links TRBV19 with TRBJ1-1, with 7 bases aligning to TRBD1. The CDR3 is 13 amino acids. V shed 3 bases and J 4 bases; nucleotides not matched to a gene: 2. Germline V gives CDR1 LNHDA, CDR2 SQIVND (reference sequence). Written as DNA, the CDR3 is TGTGCCAGTAGTATGTCAGGGGGCACTGAAGCTTTCTTT. Translation gives CASSMSGGTEAFF.

The chain carries TRBV19 and TRBJ1-5; D not certain. The CDR3 spans 12 residues. Between the trimmed V and J ends, which lost 10 bases and 2 bases, there was a span of 9 bases. CDR1 is LNHDA, CDR2 SQIVND, per germline (reference sequence). The CDR3 bases are TGTGCCACGGGTCTGGGCAATCAGCCCCAGCATTTT. Protein: CATGLGNQPQHF.

The chain carries TRBV6-5 and TRBJ2-7, with TRBD1 matching over 9 bases. This CDR3 spans 14 amino acids. The V gene end was trimmed by 0 bases and the J gene end by 4 bases; junction bases not matched to a gene: 1. From germline, CDR1 is MNHEY and CDR2 SVGAGI. CDR3 sequence: CASSYSTGGYEQYF. For the CDR3, the DNA is TGTGCCAGCAGTTACTCGACAGGGGGGTACGAGCAGTACTTC.

The chain has TRBV11-2 and TRBJ2-5; 7 nucleotides match TRBD1. The CDR3 is 15 residues long. V was pared by 5 bases and J by 0 bases, with 6 bases of the junction left unmatched. CDR1 is SGHAT, CDR2 FQNNGV, per germline. The CDR3 loop reads CASSRPGQHQETQYF. The CDR3 nucleotides are TGTGCCAGCAGCCGGCCGGGACAGCACCAAGAGACCCAGTACTTC.

The rearrangement joins TRBV18 to TRBJ2-5; the match to TRBD2 covers 8 bases. CDR3 length equals 13 residues. The trim removed 4 bases at V and 4 bases at J, leaving 2 bases unmatched. CDR1 and CDR2 (germline): KGHSH, LQKENI. The CDR3 DNA reads TGTGCCAGCTCACGGACTAGCTTAGAGACCCAGTACTTC. It is translated as CASSRTSLETQYF.

The chain has TRBV4-2 and TRBJ2-7, with a tentative D call TRBD1 (6 bases). Per germline, CDR1 LGHNA and CDR2 YNFKEQ. The V and J ends lost 2 bases and 4 bases respectively, with 9 bases between them. The CDR3 length is 13 residues. CDR3 in DNA: TGTGCCAGCAGCCAAAAAGACAGGTACGAGCAGTACTTC. Its translation: CASSQKDRYEQYF.

This chain connects TRBV28 to TRBJ2-7; the D gene is possibly TRBD1 (6 bases). This CDR3 has 14 amino acids. V dropped 3 bases and J dropped 5 bases, with 14 bases sitting between them. Germline values: CDR1 MDHEN, CDR2 SYDVKM. CDR3 DNA: TGTGCCAGCAGTTTTTTCCAGGGGCGCGACGAGCAGTACTTC. Its protein product is CASSFFQGRDEQYF.

The gene calls are TRBV5-6 and TRBJ2-7, with D perhaps TRBD1 (6 bases). The CDR3 is made up of 15 amino acids. Germline V gene lookup returns CDR1 SGHDT and CDR2 YYEEEE. Trimming stripped 4 bases from V and 1 base from J, with 15 bases between. The CDR3 DNA sequence: TGTGCCAGCAGCAACCGGGGTAGGGGGTCCTACGAGCAGTACTTC. Amino acids: CASSNRGRGSYEQYF.

The gene calls are TRBV25-1 and TRBJ1-1; possibly TRBD1 for D (6 bases). This CDR3 is built from 15 residues. Germline V gene data show CDR1 as MGHDK and CDR2 as SYGVNS. DNA of the CDR3: TGTGTGGGCGTTGGGGGGGGGCGAAAGGACACTGAAGCTTTCTTT. This encodes CVGVGGGRKDTEAFF. The variable domain in full, completed from reference TRBV25-1 and TRBJ1-1, reads EADIYQTPRYLVIGTGKKITLECSQTMGHDKMYWYQQDPGMELHLIHYSYGVNSTEKGDLSSESTVSRIRTEHFPLTLESARPSHTSQYLCVGVGGGRKDTEAFFGQGTRLTVV.

The CDR3 DNA sequence: TGTGCCAGCAGCTCAGACAGAGACATGAACACTGAAGCTTTCTTT. Encoded protein: CASSSDRDMNTEAFF. The chain carries TRBV7-9 and TRBJ1-1, with D possibly TRBD1 on 5 matching bases. V lost 4 bases and J lost 0, with 12 bases in between. Germline V gene data show CDR1 as SEHNR and CDR2 as FQNEAQ (reference sequence). This CDR3 has 15 amino acids.

This chain uses TRBV7-9 with TRBJ1-4; 10 bases align to TRBD1. Trimming at V came to 5 bases and at J to 4 bases, leaving 7 bases not matched to a gene. The CDR3 loop spans 16 amino acids. Germline loops: CDR1 SEHNR, CDR2 FQNEAQ (reference sequence). The CDR3 coding sequence is TGTGCCAGCAGCAACGGACAGGGGGGAGGTAATGAAAAACTGTTTTTT. Encoded protein: CASSNGQGGGNEKLFF. Drawing the rest from reference TRBV7-9 and TRBJ1-4, the complete variable domain is DTGVSQNPRHKITKRGQNVTFRCDPISEHNRLYWYRQTLGQGPEFLTYFQNEAQLEKSRLLSDRFSAERPKGSFSTLEIQRTEQGDSAMYLCASSNGQGGGNEKLFFGSGTQLSVL.

This clone was picked up one time. V gene TRBV21-1 combines with J gene TRBJ2-1; the table gives TRBD2 as D, unverified against the DNA. TRBV21-1 is annotated as a pseudogene. The CDR3 sequence is 19 residues long. The CDR3 DNA follows: TGTGCCAGCAGCAATCCCTTAAGGACTAGCGGGAGGGCCGGGAGAGTCTCGTTCTTC. Its protein product is CASSNPLRTSGRAGRVSFF.

The rearrangement links TRBV5-1 to TRBJ1-2; D perhaps matches TRBD1 (6 bases). Germline CDR1 reads SGHRS; CDR2 reads YFSETQ. V was pared by 4 bases and J by 8 bases, with 24 bases between. This CDR3 has 16 amino acids. The CDR3 sequence: CASSPILTGLKRGYTF. As DNA, the CDR3 is TGCGCCAGCAGCCCTATCTTGACAGGCCTCAAAAGGGGCTACACCTTC.

J is TRBJ1-3 and V is TRBV5-6; no clear D. This CDR3 is built from 17 residues. With 4 bases removed from V and 0 bases from J, the gap between germline ends came to 17 bases. Germline-derived CDR1 and CDR2 are SGHDT and YYEEEE. CDR3 residues: CASSPPGGFNSGNTIYF. CDR3 DNA: TGTGCCAGCAGCCCTCCGGGAGGGTTTAACTCTGGAAACACCATATATTTT.

The chain recombines TRBV5-3 with TRBJ2-5; D unresolved. TRBV5-3 is classed as an ORF, of uncertain function. The CDR3 loop spans 13 amino acids. V shed 8 bases and J shed 2 bases, with 13 bases lying between them. CDR3 amino acids: CASPEALQETQYF. The CDR3 DNA reads as TGTGCCAGTCCCGAGGCACTTCAAGAGACCCAGTACTTC.

This chain uses TRBV5-1 with TRBJ1-1; the match to TRBD1 covers 7 bases. Germline-derived CDR1 and CDR2 are SGHRS and YFSETQ. V was clipped by 0 bases and J by 5 bases; unmatched bases: 4. The CDR3 extends over 14 amino acids. DNA for the CDR3: TGCGCCAGCAGCTTGGGACAGGGCAAGACTGAAGCTTTCTTT. Its protein product is CASSLGQGKTEAFF.

The V gene is TRBV5-1, the J gene TRBJ2-1; TRBD2 is a possible D gene (6 bases). V lost 4 bases to trimming and J lost 9 bases, with 17 bases between them. The CDR3 contains 14 residues. Germline V lookup: CDR1 SGHRS, CDR2 YFSETQ. The CDR3 reads CASSEVPKEGEQFF. CDR3 DNA: TGCGCCAGCAGCGAAGTCCCCAAGGAGGGTGAGCAGTTCTTC.

By sample fraction, this clone is medium-sized. The chain has TRBV18 and TRBJ2-5; D is unresolved. Deletions cut 4 bases from V and 5 bases from J, with 5 bases between. This CDR3 comprises 11 residues. Germline V gives CDR1 KGHSH, CDR2 LQKENI. The CDR3 DNA reads as TGTGCCAGCTCACTATCGGAGACCCAGTACTTC. Translation gives CASSLSETQYF.

The rearrangement uses TRBV5-1 and TRBJ1-2; TRBD1 matches 8 bases. The CDR3 extends over 15 amino acids. Germline trimming cut 4 bases from V and 4 bases from J; bases unmatched to any gene: 9. Germline V CDR1 and CDR2: SGHRS, YFSETQ. CDR3 nucleotides: TGCGCCAGCAGCGGCCCTACCGGGACAGGCTATGGCTACACCTTC. The encoded protein is CASSGPTGTGYGYTF.